This T cell receptor (beta chain) was obtained from a study of blood T cell repertoires in COVID-19. On the study more broadly: Samples taken during acute and convalescent COVID-19 were collected in the United States, Italy and Spain. The cDNA or gDNA used as material had been derived from T cells, B-cell-depleted T cells, or PBMCs.

Per the original data handling: Nucleated cell counts were estimated from reference gene primer amplification. Measured with immunoSEQ multiplex PCR; TCRdb has only the in-frame clones, and not every one. The V and J calls and clone size were taken over from that table, and D and trimming were inferred from the DNA. Here the sample spans about 320,000 clones, 86% being singletons. This CDR3 region has 15 residues. Germline CDR1 and CDR2: SGDLS and YYNGEE. V shed 4 bases, J shed 1 base, and the junction held 7 bases outside the gene matches. V usage is TRBV9 and J usage is TRBJ2-5; 7 bases line up with TRBD1. This clonotype was obtained from a woman aged 50 to 65 with acute or convalescent COVID-19. The specimen sequenced was peripheral blood. The CDR3 loop reads CASSLGQVAQETQYF. The CDR3 DNA reads as TGTGCCAGCAGCCTAGGACAGGTGGCCCAAGAGACCCAGTACTTC.